This T cell receptor (beta chain) stems from a study of radiation and T cells in renal cell carcinoma (dated by TCRdb to the early 2020s). The study in broad terms: In total, 50 to 55 samples underwent TCR beta sequencing: 25 or so tumors plus 27 peripheral blood samples. The final blood draw was performed at 4 weeks after radiation, at the same time as nephrectomy. Across all 50 or so samples, 4,016,671 unique CDR3 nucleotide sequences, encoding 2,658,974 unique CDR3 amino acid sequences, were identified. The paper's findings and limits, for the study overall: In blood, the top tumor clonotypes increased from baseline to 2 weeks after radiation and then shrank by 4 weeks, which suggests a temporary expansion of tumor-resident clones. Blood repertoire dynamics were not followed beyond 4 weeks after treatment. Because no pretreatment tumor biopsies were available, whether clonotypes were present in the tumor at baseline could not be determined. The single-armed trial design could not address effects of radiation dose or scheduling on the TCR repertoire.

About this clone itself: Its antigen specificity is not known. No base-level quality is on record; no much larger clone is a single base apart.

Following the manufacturer's recommendations, the immunoSEQ kit was used to generate TCR beta libraries from genomic DNA. To prepare the libraries, a first multiplex PCR with proprietary primers was run, followed by a second PCR that added unique barcodes, and a bead cleanup was done after each round. Each sample batch included a kit-provided positive control reaction and a negative control reaction. The final libraries were assessed on an Agilent 4200 TapeStation D1000 ScreenTape, pooled by volume, and quantified by qPCR. Sequencing was performed on an Illumina NextSeq500 with a MidOutput 150-cycle cartridge, and 156 Read1 and 15 Index1 cycles were run with kit custom primers. The pooled library was loaded at roughly 0.94 pM with a roughly 20% PhiX control spike-in. The published analysis was carried out like this. The vendor-processed data were analyzed in R, and a clonotype was defined as all T cells that share the same CDR3 nucleotide sequence. For clone abundance analyses, frequencies were normalized to the 10,000 most abundant clones in each sample. Before analysis, public T cell clones were removed, and these numbered fewer than six per sample on average. A difference in abundance of at least 32-fold between compartments was used to define tumor-enriched and baseline blood-enriched clonotypes. A beta-binomial differential abundance model was used to identify clonotypes that were expanded or contracted between blood time points. Similarity between tumor and blood repertoires was quantified using the Baroni-Urbani and Buser coefficient, and groups were compared with two-tailed Wilcoxon tests in R. The table comes from immuneACCESS by way of TCRdb, which keeps in-frame sequences with V and J called. Part of the clones is missing from these tables; in studies checked, under half for an unresolved V gene and the rest for unknown reasons. V and J calls plus clone size are reproduced from that table; the DNA served to infer D and trimming. The sample yields 150,000 to 200,000 clones; 88% were counted once. The biggest ten clones account for roughly 10% of the sample.

V is shortened by 5 bases, J by 0 bases, and the region joining them spans 17 bases. The germline V gene specifies SGHRS as CDR1 and YFSETQ as CDR2. From its cysteine to its phenylalanine, the CDR3 spans 16 amino acids. The read is trimmed to its CDR3 DNA, 48 bases read in frame from base 1. Per the publication, the time point label means: blood 4 weeks post-SBRT, at nephrectomy. Per the publication, the treatment or condition label means: 15 Gy SBRT to primary tumor, nephrectomy 4 weeks later. Samples came from a clinical trial, in which primary renal cell carcinomas received 15 Gy stereotactic body radiation therapy followed by nephrectomy 4 weeks later. Serial peripheral blood from radiation-treated patients was sampled at baseline, 2 weeks and 4 weeks after SBRT to track tumor-enriched clonotypes. All patients had renal cell carcinoma with clear cell pathology. The QIAamp DNA Blood Mini Kit (Qiagen) was used to prepare genomic DNA for TCR sequencing. Samples were included in the analyses only if all quality control checks were passed.

The chain links TRBV5-1 with TRBJ1-2, with no reliable assignment of the D segment. The clonotype was recovered from a woman aged 45-59 years with renal cell carcinoma. The source material was blood, sampled from a patient whose treatment included radiotherapy and nephrectomy. The sequenced DNA is TGCGCCAGCAGACTGGCGGAGGGCGGGTCTAACTATGGCTACACCTTC. It is translated as CASRLAEGGSNYGYTF.